This entry is about one TCR beta chain. Study processing details: Reference gene primer amplification in the assay estimated nucleated cell counts. The repertoire was sequenced with immunoSEQ multiplex PCR; TCRdb's copy has only in-frame clones and lacks some. For V, J and clone size, that table is used; D and trimming come from the DNA. In the table there are over 150,000 clones, 70% to 90% of which are singletons. The V gene lost 0 bases and the J gene lost 2 bases, with 17 bases spanning the gap. CDR3 length equals 17 residues. This entry is derived from a study of blood T cell repertoires in COVID-19.

The source of this sequence is a man younger than 30 who had recovered from COVID-19. The specimen was peripheral blood. The chain couples TRBV23-1 to TRBJ2-7; a possible D gene is TRBD1 (5 bases). TRBV23-1 is recorded as an ORF, its role being uncertain. CDR3 sequence reads: CASSQSADRRAPYEQYF. The CDR3 DNA reads as TGCGCCAGCAGTCAATCCGCCGACAGACGAGCCCCCTACGAGCAGTACTTC.